Given below is one T cell receptor (beta chain) in context. The source of the sample is a study of blood T cell repertoires in COVID-19. The CDR3 is made up of 17 amino acids. Per the germline V gene, CDR1 is KGHDR and CDR2 is SFDVKD. Trimming removed 4 bases from V and 1 base from J; junction bases left unmatched: 8. Method: immunoSEQ multiplex PCR; TCRdb's copy keeps in-frame clones and lacks some. The table shows 470,000 or so clones, with roughly 88% occurring only once. Material: peripheral blood. This sequence was found in a human donor in a cohort sampled during active COVID-19. This chain links TRBV24-1 with TRBJ2-3, with 9 bases lining up with TRBD1. The CDR3 reads CATSESGTGFRTDTQYF. DNA of the CDR3: TGTGCCACCAGTGAGTCCGGGACAGGGTTTCGCACAGATACGCAGTATTTT.